The 9 T cell receptor beta chains reported below all come from one sample, sequenced in a study of blood T cell repertoires in COVID-19. The assay was immunoSEQ multiplex PCR, and TCRdb's table has in-frame clones only and misses some. The repertoire has 60,000 or so clones, about 80% of them found once; the top ten carry approximately 20%. The material sequenced was peripheral blood. The receptor set was obtained from a man aged 25 to 45 with COVID-19, enrolled during active disease.

Turning to this clone: Other DNA sequences in this sample translate to the same CDR3. V and J are TRBV18 and TRBJ1-4; a weak D match, TRBD1 (5 bases). This CDR3 has 14 residues. Deletions cut 3 bases from V and 7 bases from J, with 12 bases between. Germline-derived CDR1 and CDR2 are KGHSH and LQKENI. This CDR3 reads CASSPGQGGEKLFF. As DNA, the CDR3 is TGTGCCAGCTCACCGGGGCAGGGAGGTGAAAAACTGTTTTTT.

This chain links TRBV28 with TRBJ1-2, with TRBD1 as a possible D gene (5 bases). Trimming shortened V by 2 bases and J by 4 bases, and 5 bases separated the two germline ends. The germline gives CDR1 MDHEN, CDR2 SYDVKM. This CDR3 has 12 amino acids. CDR3: CASSLQGYGYTF. The CDR3, as DNA: TGTGCCAGCAGTTTACAGGGCTATGGCTACACCTTC.

V gene TRBV5-6 combines with J gene TRBJ2-7, with 7 bases that match TRBD1. The CDR3 sequence is 14 residues long. Germline V gene sequence: CDR1 SGHDT, CDR2 YYEEEE. J lost 2 bases, V lost 6 bases, and 8 bases had no gene match. The CDR3 sequence is CASTSDRDTYEQYF. The CDR3 DNA reads as TGTGCCAGCACCTCTGACAGGGATACCTACGAGCAGTACTTC.

This clone was observed many times. The rearrangement joins TRBV28 to TRBJ2-1, with 8 bases lining up with TRBD2. CDR1 is MDHEN and CDR2 is SYDVKM in the germline V gene. J gave up 9 bases and V 3 bases, and 10 bases lay outside the gene matches. This CDR3 has 15 amino acids. Written as DNA, the CDR3 is TGTGCCAGCAGTTTTTACGGGAGGGCCTCGGGTGAGCAGTTCTTC. Its protein product is CASSFYGRASGEQFF.

The chain carries TRBV5-1 and TRBJ2-5; 9 bases map to TRBD1. V was clipped by 1 base and J by 5 bases; unmatched bases: 6. The CDR3 loop spans 15 amino acids. Looked up from germline, CDR1 is SGHRS and CDR2 is YFSETQ. The CDR3 DNA reads TGCGCCAGCAGCTTGCGCGACAGGGGGAGCGAGACCCAGTACTTC. Encoded protein: CASSLRDRGSETQYF.

The CDR3 is CASSGGLAGGPSYEQYF. CDR3 DNA: TGTGCCAGCAGTGGGGGACTAGCGGGAGGGCCCTCCTACGAGCAGTACTTC. The chain links TRBV25-1 to TRBJ2-7, with 16 bases fitting TRBD2. The CDR3 runs to 17 residues. After removal of 4 bases from V and 0 bases from J, the junction contained 3 bases not matched to a gene. Germline V gives CDR1 MGHDK, CDR2 SYGVNS.

The V and J genes are TRBV27 and TRBJ2-1, with 10 positions matching TRBD2. Germline V gene sequence: CDR1 MNHEY, CDR2 SMNVEV (reference sequence). The trim removed 5 bases at V and 7 bases at J, leaving 11 bases unmatched. The CDR3 covers 16 residues. CDR3 protein: CASSPGLAAWGNEQFF. DNA for the CDR3: TGTGCCAGCAGTCCTGGACTAGCGGCTTGGGGAAATGAGCAGTTCTTC.

This clone was counted a few times. The sample holds other DNA sequences that translate to the same CDR3. The V and J genes are TRBV4-1 and TRBJ1-5; the D gene is possibly TRBD1 (6 bases). This CDR3 contains 15 residues. CDR1 MGHRA and CDR2 YSYEKL come from the germline V gene. The V and J ends lost 0 bases and 1 base respectively, with 7 bases between them. CDR3 amino acids: CASSQDQGSNQPQHF. CDR3 bases: TGCGCCAGCAGCCAAGATCAGGGGAGCAATCAGCCCCAGCATTTT.

This chain uses TRBV27 with TRBJ1-2; 7 positions match TRBD1. With V trimmed by 5 bases and J by 4 bases, 4 bases remained unmatched. This CDR3 has 13 amino acids. Germline-derived CDR1 and CDR2 are MNHEY and SMNVEV (reference sequence). The DNA of the CDR3 is TGTGCCAGCAGTCTTGGACAGGCCTATGGCTACACCTTC. The encoded protein is CASSLGQAYGYTF.